The 9 T cell receptor beta chains given below trace back to one sample, sequenced in a study of T cell responses to AZD1222 COVID-19 vaccine. TCRdb's table, derived via immunoSEQ multiplex PCR, lists solely in-frame clones and lacks some. The sample lists 90,000 to 120,000 clones, approximately 90% occurring once. The input for sequencing was peripheral blood, taken 28 days after the second AZD1222 dose. These TCRs come from an adult who received the AZD1222 COVID-19 vaccine.

This chain connects TRBV7-2 to TRBJ2-7; maybe TRBD2 (6 bases). The CDR3 spans 15 residues. Germline CDR1 SGHTA, CDR2 FQGNSA. Trimming took off 1 base at V and 2 bases at J, with 12 bases between the two ends. As DNA, the CDR3 is TGTGCCAGCAGCTTAGTTTTTGGAGGGGCCTACGAGCAGTACTTC. Its translation: CASSLVFGGAYEQYF.

This clone was picked up one time. The V and J genes are TRBV6-6 and TRBJ2-1; possible D gene TRBD2, 7 bases. Trimming took 5 bases from V and 0 from J, leaving 20 bases between them. The CDR3 is made up of 18 amino acids. Looked up from germline, CDR1 is MNHNY and CDR2 is SVGAGI (reference sequence). DNA for the CDR3: TGTGCCAGCAGTCCACGGGGGGCGGCCTTTAGCTCCTACAATGAGCAGTTCTTC. Translation: CASSPRGAAFSSYNEQFF.

The rearrangement links TRBV18 to TRBJ1-5, with 8 positions matching TRBD1. The junction had 10 bases not matched to a gene; V was cut back by 6 bases and J by 3 bases. Germline loops: CDR1 KGHSH, CDR2 LQKENI. This CDR3 region has 16 residues. CDR3: CASSPTQGAYNQPQHF. DNA of the CDR3: TGTGCCAGCTCCCCAACTCAGGGGGCGTACAATCAGCCCCAGCATTTT.

J is TRBJ2-1 and V is TRBV10-3; 13 bases are shared with TRBD2. The CDR3 is 13 residues long. Germline trimming cut 10 bases from V and 7 bases from J; bases unmatched to any gene: 4. CDR1 is ENHRY and CDR2 is SYGVKD in the germline V gene. As DNA, the CDR3 is TGTGCCACCGGACTAGCGGGAGTGAATGAGCAGTTCTTC. It yields the protein CATGLAGVNEQFF.

The DNA for the CDR3 is TGCGCCAGCAGCTTATACAGGGGTAGCTCCTACAATGAGCAGTTCTTC. Translation: CASSLYRGSSYNEQFF. The chain has TRBV5-1 and TRBJ2-1, with 7 bases fitting TRBD1. Trimming removed 2 bases from V and 0 bases from J; junction bases left unmatched: 5. The CDR3 is 16 residues long. Germline CDR1 SGHRS, CDR2 YFSETQ.

The gene calls are TRBV4-1 and TRBJ1-2; D is ambiguous. Looked up from germline, CDR1 is MGHRA and CDR2 is YSYEKL. This CDR3 has 12 residues. The V end lost 1 base, the J end lost 7 bases, and 7 bases lay between the germline ends. The CDR3 reads CASSQGAGGYTF. Written as DNA, the CDR3 is TGCGCCAGCAGCCAAGGGGCGGGTGGCTACACCTTC.

The V gene is TRBV12-3 or TRBV12-4, the J gene TRBJ2-3; possible D gene TRBD2, 6 bases. V was shortened by 7 bases and J by 7 bases, with 12 bases between the two germline ends. The CDR3 runs 12 residues. The CDR3 DNA follows: TGTGCCAGCAACTCGGGGGTCCATACGCAGTATTTT. Encoded protein: CASNSGVHTQYF.

The V and J genes are TRBV12-5 and TRBJ1-3; tentative D call: TRBD1 (6 bases). Trimming took 0 bases from V and 8 from J, leaving 8 bases between them. Germline CDR1 is LGHNT and CDR2 is FRNRAP. The CDR3 consists of 13 residues. The CDR3 sequence is CASGLVSGDTIYF. CDR3 nucleotide sequence: TGTGCTAGTGGTTTGGTATCAGGGGACACCATATATTTT.

This clone was counted a single time. The gene calls are TRBV2 and TRBJ2-7, with D perhaps assigned TRBD1 or TRBD2 (5 bases each). The CDR3 sequence is 13 residues long. Germline V CDR1 and CDR2: SNHLY, FYNNEI. Trimming cost V 4 bases and J 4 bases, with 11 bases left between them. DNA of the CDR3: TGTGCCAGCAGTGGGGAGACAGTGTACGAGCAGTACTTC. This encodes CASSGETVYEQYF. The complete variable domain, with remaining parts taken from reference TRBV2 and TRBJ2-7, reads EPEVTQTPSHQVTQMGQEVILRCVPISNHLYFYWYRQILGQKVEFLVSFYNNEISEKSEIFDDQFSVERPDGSNFTLKIRSTKLEDSAMYFCASSGETVYEQYFGPGTRLTVT.